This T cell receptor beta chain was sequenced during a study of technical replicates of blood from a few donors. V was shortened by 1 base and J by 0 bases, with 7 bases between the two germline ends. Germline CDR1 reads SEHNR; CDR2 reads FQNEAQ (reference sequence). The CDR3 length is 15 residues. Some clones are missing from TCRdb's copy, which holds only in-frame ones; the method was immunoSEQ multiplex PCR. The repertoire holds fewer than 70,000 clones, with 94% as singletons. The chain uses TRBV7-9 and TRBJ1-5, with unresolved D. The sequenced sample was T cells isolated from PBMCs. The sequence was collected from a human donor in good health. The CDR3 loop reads CASSLDINSNQPQHF. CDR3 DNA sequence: TGTGCCAGCAGCTTAGATATTAATAGCAATCAGCCCCAGCATTTT.